The following is a T cell receptor beta chain sequence with its context. Germline V CDR1 and CDR2: SGHRS, YFSETQ. J was trimmed by 6 bases and V by 2 bases; bases with no gene match: 11. The CDR3 contains 16 residues. The sample comes from a study of cytomegalovirus exposure and HLA in healthy donors. 60 Vbeta and 13 Jbeta primers were used in PCR. Some clones are missing from TCRdb's copy, which holds only in-frame ones; the method was immunoSEQ multiplex PCR. The sample lists 160,000 or so clones, 84% occurring once. The receptor comes from a man aged 50-59 years in good health and CMV-seropositive. The chain joins TRBV5-1 to TRBJ2-7, with 10 bases identical to TRBD1. The sequencing input was PBMCs. The CDR3 nucleotides read TGCGCCAGCAGCTTCCTGGAGGGACAGGGGTCGTTCGAGCAGTACTTC. This sequence encodes CASSFLEGQGSFEQYF.